This is a list of T cell receptor beta chains from one sample in a study of blood T cell repertoires in COVID-19. TCRdb keeps only in-frame clones here, not all; method: immunoSEQ multiplex PCR. The sample contains about 190,000 clones, approximately 80% of which appear only once. Specimen: peripheral blood. The receptors originated from a man aged 50 to 60 who had recovered from COVID-19. CDR3s include the opening cysteine and the closing phenylalanine or tryptophan. A D gene is named only where the DNA matches it firmly. Expanded clones get a size class; other rows say once, few or many, or leave the size out.

clone size: -; V gene: TRBV19; J gene: TRBJ1-1; D gene: TRBD1; CDR3 DNA: TGTGCCAGTAGCGACCGGACAGGGGGCGGAATAGCTTTCTTT; CDR3 protein: CASSDRTGGGIAFF
clone size: many; V gene: TRBV11-3; J gene: TRBJ2-3; D gene: TRBD2; CDR3 DNA: TGTGCCAGCAGCTCCGTAGCGGGAGGGGGGGCAGATACGCAGTATTTT; CDR3 protein: CASSSVAGGGADTQYF
clone size: -; V gene: TRBV6-5; J gene: TRBJ2-3; D gene: TRBD2; CDR3 DNA: TGTGCCAGCAGTTCCGGCGGGAGGCGGGCTACGCAGTATTTT; CDR3 protein: CASSSGGRRATQYF
clone size: -; V gene: TRBV13; J gene: TRBJ1-1; D gene: -; CDR3 DNA: TGTGCCAGCAGCTTACAGGGAAACACTGAAGCTTTCTTT; CDR3 protein: CASSLQGNTEAFF
clone size: once; V gene: TRBV10-1; J gene: TRBJ2-6; D gene: -; CDR3 DNA: TGCGCCAGCGGGGCGGGGTTCTCTGGGGCCAACGTCCTGACTTTC; CDR3 protein: CASGAGFSGANVLTF
clone size: -; V gene: TRBV12-3/TRBV12-4; J gene: TRBJ2-5; D gene: -; CDR3 DNA: TGTGCCAGCAGTTTAGGGCCCTTGGAGACCCAGTACTTC; CDR3 protein: CASSLGPLETQYF
clone size: -; V gene: TRBV30; J gene: TRBJ2-1; D gene: TRBD2; CDR3 DNA: TGTGCCTGGAGTCTGTTAGCGGGGTCCTACAATGAGCAGTTCTTC; CDR3 protein: CAWSLLAGSYNEQFF
clone size: -; V gene: TRBV4-3; J gene: TRBJ2-3; D gene: TRBD2; CDR3 DNA: TGCGCCAGCAGCCAAGCATTGACTAGCGGAGCCCCGGATACGCAGTATTTT; CDR3 protein: CASSQALTSGAPDTQYF
clone size: -; V gene: TRBV4-2; J gene: TRBJ1-1; D gene: -; CDR3 DNA: TGTGCCAGCAGCCTCAGCACCACGGGAACTGAAGCTTTCTTT; CDR3 protein: CASSLSTTGTEAFF
clone size: once; V gene: TRBV28; J gene: TRBJ2-2; D gene: TRBD2; CDR3 DNA: TGTGCCAGCAGTTTAGTTACTAGCGGGAGCGTATACACCGGGGAGCTGTTTTTT; CDR3 protein: CASSLVTSGSVYTGELFF
clone size: -; V gene: TRBV10-1; J gene: TRBJ2-5; D gene: TRBD2; CDR3 DNA: TGCGCCAGCAGTGATGTCCGAGCGGGAGGCTCAGAGACCCAGTACTTC; CDR3 protein: CASSDVRAGGSETQYF
clone size: few; V gene: TRBV29-1; J gene: TRBJ1-1; D gene: TRBD1; CDR3 DNA: TGCAGCGTTGAAACCACAGGGGGCACTGAAGCTTTCTTT; CDR3 protein: CSVETTGGTEAFF
clone size: -; V gene: TRBV6-5; J gene: TRBJ2-7; D gene: -; CDR3 DNA: TGTGCCAGCAGTTACTCGGCGGGACGGGTTAGCTACGAGCAGTACTTC; CDR3 protein: CASSYSAGRVSYEQYF
clone size: -; V gene: TRBV19; J gene: TRBJ2-1; D gene: -; CDR3 DNA: TGTGCCAGTAGTATAGAACGGGTAACCTACAATGAGCAGTTCTTC; CDR3 protein: CASSIERVTYNEQFF
clone size: -; V gene: TRBV20-1; J gene: TRBJ2-7; D gene: TRBD2; CDR3 DNA: TGCAGTGCCTTTACCGGGACTAGCGTTATCTTC; CDR3 protein: CSAFTGTSVIF
clone size: once; V gene: TRBV5-4; J gene: TRBJ2-3; D gene: TRBD2; CDR3 DNA: TGTGCCAGCAGCTTGGGACTAGCGGGGAGCACAGATACGCAGTATTTT; CDR3 protein: CASSLGLAGSTDTQYF
clone size: -; V gene: TRBV5-4; J gene: TRBJ2-1; D gene: TRBD1; CDR3 DNA: TGTGCCAGCAGCTTGATAGGGGACAGCCAAAATGAGCAGTTCTTC; CDR3 protein: CASSLIGDSQNEQFF
clone size: -; V gene: TRBV2; J gene: TRBJ2-1; D gene: -; CDR3 DNA: TGTGCCAGCAGTGCTGAGGGACTCGTCTCCTATAATGAGCAGTTCTTC; CDR3 protein: CASSAEGLVSYNEQFF
clone size: -; V gene: TRBV5-6; J gene: TRBJ2-1; D gene: TRBD1; CDR3 DNA: TGTGCCAGCAGCCCTGGGACAGGGGTATGGGGTGAGCAGTTCTTC; CDR3 protein: CASSPGTGVWGEQFF
clone size: -; V gene: TRBV7-3; J gene: TRBJ2-2; D gene: TRBD1; CDR3 DNA: TGTGCCAGCAGCTCATGGACAGGGGCCGGGGAGCTGTTTTTT; CDR3 protein: CASSSWTGAGELFF
clone size: -; V gene: TRBV28; J gene: TRBJ1-5; D gene: TRBD1; CDR3 DNA: TGTGCCAGCAGTTTGGGACAGGGCTTTCGTCAGCCCCAGCATTTT; CDR3 protein: CASSLGQGFRQPQHF
clone size: many; V gene: TRBV9; J gene: TRBJ2-7; D gene: TRBD1; CDR3 DNA: TGTGCCAGCAGCGAGGGACAGAATTACGAGCAGTACTTC; CDR3 protein: CASSEGQNYEQYF
clone size: -; V gene: TRBV4-2; J gene: TRBJ2-5; D gene: TRBD2; CDR3 DNA: TGTGCCAGCAGCCGGAAGGGACTAGCGGGAGACGGTGAAGAGACCCAGTACTTC; CDR3 protein: CASSRKGLAGDGEETQYF
clone size: -; V gene: TRBV3-1/TRBV3-2; J gene: TRBJ2-1; D gene: TRBD1; CDR3 DNA: TGTGCCAGCAGCCAAGTAGGGGGCGAGGAGCAGTTCTTC; CDR3 protein: CASSQVGGEEQFF
clone size: -; V gene: TRBV12-3/TRBV12-4; J gene: TRBJ1-1; D gene: -; CDR3 DNA: TGTGCCAGCAGTCTGGCCCCGAACACTGAAGCTTTCTTT; CDR3 protein: CASSLAPNTEAFF
clone size: -; V gene: TRBV27; J gene: TRBJ1-2; D gene: TRBD1; CDR3 DNA: TGTGCCAGCAGTCCTCGGACAGGGAGAAAGAATAACTATGGCTACACCTTC; CDR3 protein: CASSPRTGRKNNYGYTF
clone size: few; V gene: TRBV7-6; J gene: TRBJ2-3; D gene: TRBD2; CDR3 DNA: TGTGCCAGCAGCTTAGCGCTCGGGACTAGCGGCACAGATACGCAGTATTTT; CDR3 protein: CASSLALGTSGTDTQYF
clone size: once; V gene: TRBV12-3/TRBV12-4; J gene: TRBJ2-1; D gene: -; CDR3 DNA: TGTGCCAGCAGTGGGCACGGTGGTGAGCAGTTCTTC; CDR3 protein: CASSGHGGEQFF
clone size: -; V gene: TRBV18; J gene: TRBJ2-3; D gene: TRBD1; CDR3 DNA: TGTGCCAGCTCACCGGACAGGAGCACAGATACGCAGTATTTT; CDR3 protein: CASSPDRSTDTQYF
clone size: -; V gene: TRBV11-3; J gene: TRBJ2-7; D gene: -; CDR3 DNA: TGTGCCAGCAGCCCGGGGTTGAACGAGCAGTACTTC; CDR3 protein: CASSPGLNEQYF
clone size: -; V gene: TRBV12-3/TRBV12-4; J gene: TRBJ1-1; D gene: -; CDR3 DNA: TGTGCCAGCAGTTTCCAGGGTAACACTGAAGCTTTCTTT; CDR3 protein: CASSFQGNTEAFF
clone size: once; V gene: TRBV5-4; J gene: TRBJ2-3; D gene: -; CDR3 DNA: TGTGCCAGCAGCTTGTTCGCCGGCGGAAGCACAGATACGCAGTATTTT; CDR3 protein: CASSLFAGGSTDTQYF
clone size: -; V gene: TRBV19; J gene: TRBJ2-1; D gene: -; CDR3 DNA: TGTGCCAGTATGAAAGGGGTCGCCTCGGGTGAGCAGTTCTTC; CDR3 protein: CASMKGVASGEQFF
clone size: -; V gene: TRBV4-2; J gene: TRBJ2-5; D gene: -; CDR3 DNA: TGTGCCAGCAGCCAACGCGGAGGAACAGAGACCCAGTACTTC; CDR3 protein: CASSQRGGTETQYF
clone size: -; V gene: TRBV10-3; J gene: TRBJ1-5; D gene: TRBD1; CDR3 DNA: TGTGCCTCCAGGGGGCAGGGCGGTCAGCCCCAGCATTTT; CDR3 protein: CASRGQGGQPQHF
clone size: -; V gene: TRBV15; J gene: TRBJ2-1; D gene: -; CDR3 DNA: TGTGCCACCAGCAGAGATTTGGGACTTTCCTACAATGAGCAGTTCTTC; CDR3 protein: CATSRDLGLSYNEQFF
clone size: few; V gene: TRBV7-2; J gene: TRBJ2-1; D gene: TRBD2; CDR3 DNA: TGTGCCAGCAGCCCATATAGCGGGAGGGCCTATGAGCAGTTCTTC; CDR3 protein: CASSPYSGRAYEQFF
clone size: -; V gene: TRBV9; J gene: TRBJ2-1; D gene: TRBD2; CDR3 DNA: TGTGCCAGCAGCCTTAGAGCGGGAATATCTTTTAATGAGCAGTTCTTC; CDR3 protein: CASSLRAGISFNEQFF
clone size: -; V gene: TRBV2; J gene: TRBJ2-3; D gene: TRBD2; CDR3 DNA: TGTGCCAGCAGTGAAGCTATACCGGGACTAGCGGGAGCCGTTCTGACGCAGTATTTT; CDR3 protein: CASSEAIPGLAGAVLTQYF
clone size: -; V gene: TRBV10-1; J gene: TRBJ1-6; D gene: -; CDR3 DNA: TGCGCCAGCAGGCCGTCGGGGGATAATTCACCCCTCCACTTT; CDR3 protein: CASRPSGDNSPLHF
clone size: -; V gene: TRBV5-6; J gene: TRBJ1-2; D gene: -; CDR3 DNA: TGTGCCAGCAGCCCTGGGGGCCCCATGGGGGACTATGGCTACACCTTC; CDR3 protein: CASSPGGPMGDYGYTF
clone size: -; V gene: TRBV29-1; J gene: TRBJ2-2; D gene: -; CDR3 DNA: TGCAGCGTTGTTTCGGGAGCAAACACCGGGGAGCTGTTTTTT; CDR3 protein: CSVVSGANTGELFF
clone size: -; V gene: TRBV18; J gene: TRBJ1-4; D gene: -; CDR3 DNA: TGTGCCAGCTCACCACGAGGGACAAGAACTAATGAAAAACTGTTTTTT; CDR3 protein: CASSPRGTRTNEKLFF